This TCR beta chain was observed in a study of cytomegalovirus exposure and HLA in healthy donors. Study details: A preliminary data release comprised tens of millions of unique TCRs obtained from HLA-typed donors.

Primers for the PCR totalled 60 Vbeta and 13 Jbeta. In the source study's methods: The authors later counted roughly 87 million unique TCR beta chains, 9 million to 12 million of them shared. TCRdb's table, derived via immunoSEQ multiplex PCR, lists solely in-frame clones and lacks some. V and J calls and clone size follow that table, whereas D and trimming were derived from the DNA. Of more than 110,000 clones in the sample, 80% were seen once. Those who donated were healthy bone marrow donors. CDR1 is SGHRS, CDR2 YFSETQ, per germline. After removal of 4 bases from V and 4 bases from J, the junction contained 10 bases not matched to a gene. The CDR3 extends over 16 amino acids.

The receptor was derived from a man between 40 and 49 years old in good health and CMV-seropositive. The chain carries TRBV5-1 and TRBJ2-2, with 7 positions matching TRBD1. Sequencing was carried out using PBMCs. The CDR3 DNA sequence: TGCGCCAGCAGCCCCGACGACAGGGCGGTCACCGGGGAGCTGTTTTTT. It specifies CASSPDDRAVTGELFF.